This is a list of T cell receptor beta chains from one sample in a study of T cells in localized non-small cell lung cancer. The protocol was immunoSEQ multiplex PCR, while the TCRdb copy is restricted to in-frame clones and leaves out a portion. The table lists fewer than 45,000 clones, around 86% of them singletons. The sample was peripheral blood, taken before any cancer treatment. The origin of the receptors is a man aged 35 to 69 with stage I lung adenocarcinoma. Both conserved end residues are part of each CDR3. Fields, in order: J gene, D gene, V gene, CDR3 length, clone size, CDR3 DNA, CDR3 protein. A D gene is named only where the DNA matches it firmly. The size entry is marked missing in some rows and otherwise reads once, few, many or a size class.

TRBJ2-4	NA	TRBV19	19	NA	TGTGCCAGTAGTATAGATCCGAACCCCCGGGACACATCGGGGGACATTCAGTACTTC	CASSIDPNPRDTSGDIQYF
TRBJ2-1	TRBD2	TRBV4-3	16	NA	TGCGCCAGCAGCCAAGGGGTCGGGAGGGGGATGAATGAGCAGTTCTTC	CASSQGVGRGMNEQFF
TRBJ1-4	TRBD1	TRBV4-2	18	NA	TGTGCCAGCAGCCAACCGACAGGGGGATCTACTTCTAATGAAAAACTGTTTTTT	CASSQPTGGSTSNEKLFF
TRBJ2-2	NA	TRBV7-2	15	NA	TGTGCCAGCAGTTCCCGGGGGTTAAACACCGGGGAGCTGTTTTTT	CASSSRGLNTGELFF
TRBJ2-7	TRBD2	TRBV28	12	NA	TGTGCCAGCAGTTCCACTAGCGACGAGCAGTACTTC	CASSSTSDEQYF
TRBJ1-5	TRBD1	TRBV19	14	NA	TGTGCCAGTAGTGACAGGGTCTACAATCAGCCCCAGCATTTT	CASSDRVYNQPQHF
TRBJ2-3	TRBD2	TRBV9	14	few	TGTGCCAGCAGCGTTAGCGGGAGACTAGATACGCAGTATTTT	CASSVSGRLDTQYF
TRBJ1-6	TRBD1	TRBV27	14	once	TGTGCCAGCAGTTTGCAGACAGGGGCTTCACCCCTCCACTTT	CASSLQTGASPLHF
TRBJ2-1	NA	TRBV4-2	13	NA	TGTGCCAGCAGCCAAGACGGGTACAATGAGCAGTTCTTC	CASSQDGYNEQFF
TRBJ2-1	NA	TRBV5-5	15	NA	TGTGCCAGCAGCTTGGCTGCGACCCCATACAATGAGCAGTTCTTC	CASSLAATPYNEQFF
TRBJ2-3	NA	TRBV21-1	15	NA	TGTGCCAGTCTTTGGGGACAGGGATTGGAAGATACGCAGTATTTT	CASLWGQGLEDTQYF
TRBJ2-7	TRBD1	TRBV28	14	NA	TGTGCCAGCAGTTTAAGGACAGGGGGCTACGAGCAGTACTTC	CASSLRTGGYEQYF
TRBJ2-5	TRBD1	TRBV6-6	14	once	TGTGCCAGCAGTCCCACAGGGGCCAAAGAGACCCAGTACTTC	CASSPTGAKETQYF
TRBJ2-2	NA	TRBV15	11	few	TGTGCCACCCGGGTATCCGGGGAGCTGTTTTTT	CATRVSGELFF
TRBJ2-1	TRBD2	TRBV29-1	12	NA	TGCAGCGTCAGACTAGCGGGTATGTCGGGGTTCTTC	CSVRLAGMSGFF
TRBJ2-1	NA	TRBV13	11	NA	TGTGCCAGCAGCCGGAGGAATGAGCAGTTCTTC	CASSRRNEQFF
TRBJ2-5	NA	TRBV5-1	15	NA	TGCGCCAGCAGCTTGGGGACTCCTAACCGAGAGACCCAGTACTTC	CASSLGTPNRETQYF
TRBJ1-5	NA	TRBV6-1	13	NA	TGTGCCAGCAGTGAACCGGGCGGACAGCCCCAGCATTTT	CASSEPGGQPQHF
TRBJ2-7	TRBD2	TRBV5-6	14	NA	TGTGCCAGCAGCTTGGCGTCTAGCGGCTACGAGCAGTACTTC	CASSLASSGYEQYF
TRBJ1-5	NA	TRBV12-1	15	NA	TGTGCCAGCAGCCAAACAGGGGCGGGGAATCAGCCCCAGCATTTT	CASSQTGAGNQPQHF
TRBJ1-1	NA	TRBV30	15	NA	TGTGCCTGGAAAGGGACGCTAGGGTGGGGCACTGAAGCTTTCTTT	CAWKGTLGWGTEAFF
TRBJ1-5	NA	TRBV10-1	12	few	TGCGCCATCCACAGGGGCAATCAGCCCCAGCATTTT	CAIHRGNQPQHF
TRBJ1-1	NA	TRBV28	14	NA	TGTGCCAGCAGTAGCCCCGGGGTAGGCACTGAAGCTTTCTTT	CASSSPGVGTEAFF
TRBJ1-4	TRBD1	TRBV2	14	once	TGTGCCAGCAGTCTCGACAGGGGAGGTGAAAAACTGTTTTTT	CASSLDRGGEKLFF
TRBJ2-5	NA	TRBV25-1	13	NA	TGTGCCAGCAGTAACGGGGGCCAAGAGACCCAGTACTTC	CASSNGGQETQYF
TRBJ2-7	NA	TRBV6-5	14	NA	TGTGCCAGCAGTCAACAGGGTCCCCCCTACGAGCAGTACTTC	CASSQQGPPYEQYF
TRBJ2-7	TRBD1	TRBV9	15	NA	TGTGCCAGCAGCGTTACCGGGACAGGATCCTACGAGCAGTACTTC	CASSVTGTGSYEQYF
TRBJ2-5	TRBD2	TRBV5-6	16	NA	TGTGCCAGCAGCTTGGCTAGCGGGAGGGCCGAGGAGACCCAGTACTTC	CASSLASGRAEETQYF
TRBJ1-4	NA	TRBV18	15	NA	TGTGCCAGCTCACCAACAGTGGCAGGGAATGAAAAACTGTTTTTT	CASSPTVAGNEKLFF
TRBJ2-7	TRBD2	TRBV6-5	15	NA	TGTGCCAGCAGTAGGCCACTAGCGGGACCCTACGAGCAGTACTTC	CASSRPLAGPYEQYF
TRBJ2-5	NA	TRBV10-3	14	NA	TGTGCCATCAGTGAGTCTAGGGGGGGGGAGACCCAGTACTTC	CAISESRGGETQYF
TRBJ2-2	TRBD2	TRBV10-3	15	NA	TGTGCCATCAGAAATAGCGGGAGGGGCACCGGGGAGCTGTTTTTT	CAIRNSGRGTGELFF
TRBJ1-1	NA	TRBV7-8	15	NA	TGTGCCAGCAGCTTAGTCCTCAGAATGAACACTGAAGCTTTCTTT	CASSLVLRMNTEAFF
TRBJ2-7	TRBD2	TRBV10-3	16	NA	TGTGCCATCAGTGAGTCTTCGGCTAGCGGGAGTTACGAGCAGTACTTC	CAISESSASGSYEQYF
TRBJ2-5	TRBD2	TRBV5-4	15	NA	TGTGCCAGCAGCTCAACCACTAGCGGGAGGGAGACCCAGTACTTC	CASSSTTSGRETQYF
TRBJ1-2	TRBD1	TRBV4-1	16	NA	TGCGCCAGCAGCCTTGCCCGGGACAGGATCGTAGATGGCTACACCTTC	CASSLARDRIVDGYTF
TRBJ1-2	TRBD1	TRBV9	15	NA	TGTGCCAGCAGCGCCCTGACAGGGCCCTTGGGTGGCTACACCTTC	CASSALTGPLGGYTF
TRBJ2-5	TRBD2	TRBV25-1	16	NA	TGTGCCAGCAGTGAATGGGGACTAGCGAGCCAAGAGACCCAGTACTTC	CASSEWGLASQETQYF
TRBJ2-7	TRBD2	TRBV5-1	17	NA	TGCGCCAGCAGCTTGGGACTAGCGGGAGAGATCCCCCACGAGCAGTACTTC	CASSLGLAGEIPHEQYF
TRBJ2-1	NA	TRBV30	12	NA	TGTGCCTGGAGGACCGGGGGAGGTGAGCAGTTCTTC	CAWRTGGGEQFF
TRBJ1-2	TRBD1	TRBV9	15	NA	TGTGCCAGCAGCCTCCCGGACAGGACTAACTATGGCTACACCTTC	CASSLPDRTNYGYTF
TRBJ2-7	NA	TRBV11-1	13	NA	TGTGCCAGCAGCTCCTTCAGGGGTTACGAGCAGTACTTC	CASSSFRGYEQYF